These 25 T cell receptor beta chains originate from one sample sequenced in a study of T-cell reconstitution after alpha-beta-depleted transplantation in children. A library of TCRbeta sequences, prepared with unique molecular identifiers, was generated. TCRdb redid the calling of the PCR reads with MiXCR, one entry per CDR3 protein. Among some 640,000 distinct CDR3 sequences, over 15% were seen once, and the ten largest hold 0.8% to 1.1%. The specimen was PBMCs from the stem cell graft donor, collected from the stem cell graft. These receptors were obtained from a human donor who donated a stem cell graft to a child with acute myeloid leukemia.

This clonotype has a handful of counts. V is TRBV5-1 and J is TRBJ2-1, with 10 bases identical to TRBD1. The CDR3 loop spans 14 amino acids. Germline V gene data show CDR1 as SGHRS and CDR2 as YFSETQ. The trim removed 0 bases at V and 9 bases at J, leaving 3 bases unmatched. CDR3 protein: CASSLGQGAFEQFF. CDR3 in DNA: TGCGCCAGCAGCTTGGGACAGGGGGCTTTTGAGCAGTTCTTC. Drawing the rest from reference TRBV5-1 and TRBJ2-1, the complete variable domain is KAGVTQTPRYLIKTRGQQVTLSCSPISGHRSVSWYQQTPGQGLQFLFEYFSETQRNKGNFPGRFSGRQFSNSRSEMNVSTLELGDSALYLCASSLGQGAFEQFFGPGTRLTVL.

This clonotype has just a few counts. The rearrangement uses TRBV7-9 and TRBJ1-1; weak D call: TRBD1 (5 bases). Germline V gene data show CDR1 as SEHNR and CDR2 as FQNEAQ (reference sequence). The CDR3 extends over 14 amino acids. Trimming pared 5 bases from V and 3 bases from J, leaving 13 bases between. In DNA form, the CDR3 reads TGTGCCAGCAGCCTGCGGGACGCCCACACTGAAGCTTTCTTT. This translates into CASSLRDAHTEAFF.

There are a few counts of this clonotype. J is TRBJ2-1 and V is TRBV24-1, with 10 bases matching TRBD1. The CDR3 is 14 residues long. Germline CDR1 reads KGHDR; CDR2 reads SFDVKD. Trimming at V came to 6 bases and at J to 10 bases, leaving 8 bases not matched to a gene. CDR3 residues: CATSSRDRGREQFF. DNA of the CDR3: TGTGCCACCAGTTCTCGGGACAGGGGTCGAGAGCAGTTCTTC.

This chain uses TRBV13 with TRBJ2-2, with TRBD1 identical over 8 bases. The CDR3 is 17 residues long. V trimming: 1 base; J trimming: 1 base; junction bases outside the gene matches: 5. Per the germline V gene, CDR1 is PRHDT and CDR2 is FYEKMQ (reference sequence). The CDR3 region has the DNA TGTGCCAGCAGCTTAGCCATGGACAGGGTGAACACCGGGGAGCTGTTTTTT. This encodes CASSLAMDRVNTGELFF. Full variable domain (missing parts from reference TRBV13 and TRBJ2-2): AAGVIQSPRHLIKEKRETATLKCYPIPRHDTVYWYQQGPGQDPQFLISFYEKMQSDKGSIPDRFSAQQFSDYHSELNMSSLELGDSALYFCASSLAMDRVNTGELFFGEGSRLTVL.

This clonotype was recorded at least ten times. V is TRBV10-3 and J is TRBJ2-5, with D unclear. The germline CDR1 and CDR2 sequences are ENHRY and SYGVKD. V lost 2 bases, J lost 4 bases, and 8 bases lay in between. The CDR3 loop spans 13 amino acids. For the CDR3, the DNA is TGTGCCATCAGTGAGGGCTCCGTAGAGACCCAGTACTTC. Its translation is CAISEGSVETQYF.

This clonotype occurred a few times. This chain connects TRBV7-3 to TRBJ2-1; D remains unclear. The germline V and J ends were trimmed by 1 base and 0 bases, with 13 bases remaining between them. The germline CDR1 and CDR2 sequences are SGHTA and FQGTGA. This CDR3 region has 17 residues. In nucleotides, the CDR3 is TGTGCCAGCAGCTTAAGCCCCGGAGCGTCCTCCTACAATGAGCAGTTCTTC. The encoded protein is CASSLSPGASSYNEQFF. The complete variable domain, with remaining parts taken from reference TRBV7-3 and TRBJ2-1, reads GAGVSQTPSNKVTEKGKYVELRCDPISGHTALYWYRQSLGQGPEFLIYFQGTGAADDSGLPNDRFFAVRPEGSVSTLKIQRTERGDSAVYLCASSLSPGASSYNEQFFGPGTRLTVL.

This clonotype was found many times. The V call is TRBV7-2, the J call TRBJ2-5, with D uncertain. V was shortened by 1 base and J by 5 bases, with 11 bases between the two germline ends. CDR1 is SGHTA, CDR2 FQGNSA, per germline. This CDR3 is built from 14 residues. The CDR3 region is CASSLVGAAETQYF. CDR3 DNA: TGTGCCAGCAGCTTAGTCGGCGCGGCGGAGACCCAGTACTTC.

This clonotype has just a few counts. The chain couples TRBV5-1 to TRBJ2-1; D perhaps matches TRBD1 (5 bases). This CDR3 comprises 14 residues. CDR1 and CDR2 from the germline V gene are SGHRS and YFSETQ. With 4 bases removed from V and 10 bases from J, the gap between germline ends came to 18 bases. CDR3 sequence (DNA): TGCGCCAGCAGCCTCGTCGACAGAGCAAGGGAGCAGTTCTTC. It yields the protein CASSLVDRAREQFF.

This clonotype turned up a few times. The CDR3 bases are TGTGCCAGCACCCCCGGGGGGGCGGACACCGGGGAGCTGTTTTTT. This codes for CASTPGGADTGELFF. The rearrangement uses TRBV12-3 or TRBV12-4 and TRBJ2-2, with TRBD2 matching 8 bases. CDR3 size: 15 residues. V was pared by 7 bases and J by 3 bases, with 7 bases of the junction left unmatched.

This clonotype was picked up a small number of times. V and J are TRBV7-2 and TRBJ1-1, with TRBD1 as a possible D gene (6 bases). With 5 bases removed from V and 0 bases from J, the gap between germline ends came to 13 bases. CDR1 SGHTA and CDR2 FQGNSA come from the germline V gene. The CDR3 spans 15 residues. For the CDR3, the DNA is TGTGCCAGCAGCGCGGACAGTTATATGAACACTGAAGCTTTCTTT. Its protein is CASSADSYMNTEAFF.

This clonotype was seen a few times. The J gene is TRBJ2-7, the V gene TRBV7-3, with 7 bases matching TRBD1. CDR1 is SGHTA and CDR2 is FQGTGA in the germline V gene. V gave up 1 base and J gave up 3 bases; unmatched junction bases: 6. The CDR3 contains 15 residues. In DNA form, the CDR3 reads TGTGCCAGCAGCTTAATAGGGGGACAGAACTACGAGCAGTACTTC. Its protein product is CASSLIGGQNYEQYF.

The chain couples TRBV20-1 to TRBJ1-6, with D possibly matching TRBD1 (5 bases). From germline, CDR1 is DFQATT and CDR2 SNEGSKA (reference sequence). V lost 3 bases to trimming and J lost 3 bases, with 12 bases between them. The CDR3 covers 15 residues. CDR3 loop: CSASAGANYNSPLHF. CDR3 sequence (DNA): TGCAGTGCTAGCGCCGGGGCCAACTATAATTCACCCCTCCACTTT.

The chain carries TRBV20-1 and TRBJ2-5; the D gene is possibly TRBD2 (7 bases). Germline CDR1 DFQATT, CDR2 SNEGSKA (reference sequence). Trimming removed 0 bases at V and 5 bases at J, with 22 bases between. The CDR3 is made up of 17 amino acids. In DNA form, the CDR3 reads TGCAGTGCTAGAGATCGGGGGACAAGCGGGGTTCGGGAGACCCAGTACTTC. The encoded protein is CSARDRGTSGVRETQYF.

There are many counts of this clonotype. The chain uses TRBV7-2 and TRBJ2-7, with D unclear. Trimming took off 6 bases at V and 0 bases at J, with 12 bases between the two ends. Germline assignment: CDR1 SGHTA and CDR2 FQGNSA. The CDR3 is 14 residues long. CDR3 residues: CASRVTGSSYEQYF. The CDR3 DNA follows: TGTGCCAGCAGGGTTACGGGCAGCTCCTACGAGCAGTACTTC.

This sequence joins TRBV7-9 and TRBJ1-1; D gene unclear. V lost 3 bases to trimming and J lost 5 bases, with 7 bases between them. This CDR3 region has 12 residues. From germline, CDR1 is SEHNR and CDR2 FQNEAQ (reference sequence). In nucleotides, the CDR3 is TGTGCCAGCAGCTTCTCTTGGACTGAAGCTTTCTTT. Translation gives CASSFSWTEAFF.

This clonotype was seen many times. V gene TRBV15 combines with J gene TRBJ1-4; D is unresolved. Germline V lookup: CDR1 LNHNV, CDR2 YYDKDF (reference sequence). This CDR3 has 15 residues. V shed 3 bases and J shed 0 bases, with 8 bases lying between them. The CDR3 DNA reads TGTGCCACCAGCAGGAACGGTGCAACTAATGAAAAACTGTTTTTT. Translation: CATSRNGATNEKLFF.

This clonotype was found many times. The chain couples TRBV29-1 to TRBJ2-5; D not resolved. The CDR3 contains 8 residues. Germline V gene data show CDR1 as SQVTM and CDR2 as ANQGSEA. V lost 4 bases, J lost 9 bases, and 3 bases lay in between. DNA for the CDR3: TGCAGCGTTGGACCCCAGTACTTC. This sequence encodes CSVGPQYF.

This clonotype showed up many times. The chain has TRBV12-3 or TRBV12-4 and TRBJ2-2; unclear D gene. Trimming removed 3 bases at V and 0 bases at J, with 8 bases between. There are 15 residues in the CDR3. The CDR3 reads CASSFSTSNTGELFF. Here the CDR3 DNA reads TGTGCCAGCAGTTTCAGTACCTCGAACACCGGGGAGCTGTTTTTT.

The chain is built from TRBV20-1 and TRBJ1-5, with 10 nucleotides matching TRBD1. Per germline, CDR1 DFQATT and CDR2 SNEGSKA (reference sequence). The CDR3 totals 13 residues. J lost 5 bases, V lost 6 bases, and 4 bases had no gene match. The CDR3: CSAPGQGYQPQHF. The CDR3, as DNA: TGCAGTGCCCCGGGACAGGGGTATCAGCCCCAGCATTTT.

This clonotype was recorded at least ten times. The chain couples TRBV5-1 to TRBJ2-1, with D hard to call. The CDR3 spans 15 residues. Germline CDR1 is SGHRS and CDR2 is YFSETQ. The V end was cut by 7 bases, the J end by 0 bases, with 14 bases between. DNA for the CDR3: TGCGCCAGCGGATCTGGCAGAAGCTCCTACAATGAGCAGTTCTTC. Translated, it gives CASGSGRSSYNEQFF. The full variable domain, rest sourced from reference TRBV5-1 and TRBJ2-1, is KAGVTQTPRYLIKTRGQQVTLSCSPISGHRSVSWYQQTPGQGLQFLFEYFSETQRNKGNFPGRFSGRQFSNSRSEMNVSTLELGDSALYLCASGSGRSSYNEQFFGPGTRLTVL.

This sequence joins TRBV7-2 and TRBJ1-2; D not resolved. V lost 2 bases, J lost 10 bases, and 14 bases lay in between. The CDR3 consists of 13 residues. Germline V gene data show CDR1 as SGHTA and CDR2 as FQGNSA. The CDR3: CASSLWKGQDYTF. The CDR3, as DNA: TGTGCCAGCAGCTTATGGAAGGGCCAGGACTACACCTTC.

A few counts support this clonotype. The genes are TRBV6-5 and TRBJ1-4, with 10 positions matching TRBD1. Germline V gene data show CDR1 as MNHEY and CDR2 as SVGAGI. With 4 bases clipped from V and 7 bases from J, the junction kept 3 bases outside the gene matches. The CDR3 consists of 14 residues. The CDR3 is CASSSDRGAEKLFF. CDR3 nucleotides: TGTGCCAGCAGTTCGGACAGGGGGGCTGAAAAACTGTTTTTT.

V and J are TRBV6-1 and TRBJ1-5, with 11 bases matching TRBD1. Germline CDR1 and CDR2: MNHNS and SASEGT. There are 19 residues in the CDR3. Unmatched junction bases numbered 14, after V lost 4 bases and J lost 3 bases. In DNA, the CDR3 is TGTGCCAGCAGTGGTCTCTCCCCGGGACAGGGGGTGCACAATCAGCCCCAGCATTTT. Translation gives CASSGLSPGQGVHNQPQHF.

Many counts were recorded for this clonotype. This rearrangement joins TRBV20-1 to TRBJ2-5, with 7 bases matching TRBD1. The V and J ends lost 0 bases and 7 bases, in that order; junction bases with no gene match: 17. Germline V gives CDR1 DFQATT, CDR2 SNEGSKA (reference sequence). CDR3 length equals 17 residues. CDR3 coding DNA: TGCAGTGCTAGAGATCTATCCCCCACAGGGGTTTTTGTGACCCAGTACTTC. Translated, it gives CSARDLSPTGVFVTQYF.

This clonotype was observed at least ten times. The chain combines TRBV2 with TRBJ2-2, with TRBD2 matching over 9 bases. Germline CDR1 is SNHLY and CDR2 is FYNNEI. V lost 6 bases and J lost 2; bases outside the gene matches: 4. The CDR3 is 15 residues long. CDR3 residues: CASRETSGNTGELFF. As DNA, the CDR3 is TGTGCCAGCAGGGAGACTAGCGGAAACACCGGGGAGCTGTTTTTT.